Sequencing of this T cell receptor beta chain was carried out in a study of CD8 T cells in ankylosing spondylitis. Notes on the study in general: A TCR beta motif of roughly 8 highly homologous variants seemed to mark ankylosing spondylitis blood.

Trimming shortened V by 4 bases and J by 8 bases, and 12 bases separated the two germline ends. The length of the CDR3 is 13 residues. Germline V gene data show CDR1 as SGHTA and CDR2 as FQGNSA. On this clonotype itself: Antigen specificity is unknown.

Making the TCR beta libraries involved quantitative 5'-RACE with molecular barcodes. Each CDR3 protein is one row after TCRdb ran MiXCR on the 5' RACE reads. The sample records a few hundred thousand distinct CDR3 sequences, about 22% being singletons. The sequencing input was blood, either unsorted or a sorted T cell fraction (not recorded which). The V call is TRBV7-2, the J call TRBJ2-1; D gene ambiguous. This receptor was taken from a male donor with ankylosing spondylitis. CDR3 amino acids: CASSSATRDEQFF. The CDR3 coding sequence is TGTGCCAGCAGCTCAGCGACCCGCGATGAGCAGTTCTTC. Together with reference TRBV7-2 and TRBJ2-1, the CDR3 gives the full variable domain: GAGVSQSPSNKVTEKGKDVELRCDPISGHTALYWYRQSLGQGLEFLIYFQGNSAPDKSGLPSDRFSAERTGGSVSTLTIQRTQQEDSAVYLCASSSATRDEQFFGPGTRLTVL.